This TCR beta chain was identified during a study of blood T cell repertoires in COVID-19. This CDR3 comprises 16 residues. Germline V gives CDR1 SGHRS, CDR2 YFSETQ. Germline trimming cut 4 bases from V and 5 bases from J; bases unmatched to any gene: 10. Clones were read by immunoSEQ multiplex PCR, and TCRdb kept only the in-frame ones, dropping some. The sample lists roughly 250,000 clones, 70% to 90% occurring once. This clonotype was obtained from a woman in her forties or fifties with acute or convalescent COVID-19. Sequences were obtained from peripheral blood. The gene calls are TRBV5-1 and TRBJ1-4, with 8 bases that match TRBD1. The CDR3 sequence is CASSPGDRFNNEKLFF. CDR3 DNA sequence: TGCGCCAGCAGCCCGGGGGACAGGTTCAACAATGAAAAACTGTTTTTT.